The sequence of this TCR beta chain was determined in a study of blood T cell repertoires in COVID-19. In the study overall: Researchers got acute and convalescent COVID-19 samples from the United States, Italy and Spain. PBMCs, B-cell-depleted T cells, or T cells provided the cDNA or gDNA that made up the material.

Per the germline V gene, CDR1 is SNHLY and CDR2 is FYNNEI. V dropped 3 bases and J dropped 4; count of bases not matched to a gene: 4. The CDR3 is 14 residues long. Methods used by the authors: Amplifying reference gene primers gave estimates of nucleated cell counts. Generated by immunoSEQ multiplex PCR, the TCRdb table keeps only in-frame clones and is missing some. V and J calls and clone size are given by that table; D and trimming were obtained from the DNA. The table lists about 60,000 clones, approximately 88% of them singletons, with 17% in the top ten. This receptor was taken from a man aged 70 or older with active COVID-19. The sequencing sample was made of peripheral blood. V usage is TRBV2 and J usage is TRBJ1-2, with 8 bases identical to TRBD1. In DNA form, the CDR3 reads TGTGCCAGCAGTGAGGACAGGGTCGGCTATGGCTACACCTTC. This sequence encodes CASSEDRVGYGYTF. The complete variable domain, with remaining parts taken from reference TRBV2 and TRBJ1-2, reads EPEVTQTPSHQVTQMGQEVILRCVPISNHLYFYWYRQILGQKVEFLVSFYNNEISEKSEIFDDQFSVERPDGSNFTLKIRSTKLEDSAMYFCASSEDRVGYGYTFGSGTRLTVV.